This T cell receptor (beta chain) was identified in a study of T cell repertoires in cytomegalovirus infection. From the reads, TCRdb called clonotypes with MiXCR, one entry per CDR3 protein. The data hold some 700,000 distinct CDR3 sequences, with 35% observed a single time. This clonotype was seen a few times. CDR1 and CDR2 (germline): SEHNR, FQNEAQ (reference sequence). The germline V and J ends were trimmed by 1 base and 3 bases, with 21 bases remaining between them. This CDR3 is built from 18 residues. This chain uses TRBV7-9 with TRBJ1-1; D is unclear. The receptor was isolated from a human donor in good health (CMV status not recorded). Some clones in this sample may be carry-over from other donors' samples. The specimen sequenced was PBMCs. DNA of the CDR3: TGTGCCAGCAGCTTAGGGAGGTTCGGGGAACATACTTACACTGAAGCTTTCTTT. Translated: CASSLGRFGEHTYTEAFF.